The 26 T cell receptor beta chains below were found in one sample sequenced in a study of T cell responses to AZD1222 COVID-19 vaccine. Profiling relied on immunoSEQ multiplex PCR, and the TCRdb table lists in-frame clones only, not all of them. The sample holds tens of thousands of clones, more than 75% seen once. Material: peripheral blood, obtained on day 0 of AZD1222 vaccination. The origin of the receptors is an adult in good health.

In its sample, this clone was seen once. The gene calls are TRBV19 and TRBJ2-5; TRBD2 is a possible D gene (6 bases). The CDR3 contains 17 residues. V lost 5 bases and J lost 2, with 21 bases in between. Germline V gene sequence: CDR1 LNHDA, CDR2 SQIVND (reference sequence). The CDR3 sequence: CASSRGQSRDAQETQYF. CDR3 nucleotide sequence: TGTGCCAGTAGTCGGGGTCAGTCGCGGGACGCACAAGAGACCCAGTACTTC.

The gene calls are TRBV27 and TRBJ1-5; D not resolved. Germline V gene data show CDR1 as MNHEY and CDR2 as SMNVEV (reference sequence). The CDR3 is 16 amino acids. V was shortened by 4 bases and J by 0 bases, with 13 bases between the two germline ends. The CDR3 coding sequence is TGTGCCAGCAGTTCGGCAGGCCCGTATAGCAATCAGCCCCAGCATTTT. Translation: CASSSAGPYSNQPQHF.

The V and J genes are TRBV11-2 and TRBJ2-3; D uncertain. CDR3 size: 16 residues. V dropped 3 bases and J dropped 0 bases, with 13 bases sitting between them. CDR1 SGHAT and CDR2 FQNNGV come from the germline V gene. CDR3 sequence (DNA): TGTGCCAGCAGCTTTAACCTGAGATCTAGCACAGATACGCAGTATTTT. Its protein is CASSFNLRSSTDTQYF.

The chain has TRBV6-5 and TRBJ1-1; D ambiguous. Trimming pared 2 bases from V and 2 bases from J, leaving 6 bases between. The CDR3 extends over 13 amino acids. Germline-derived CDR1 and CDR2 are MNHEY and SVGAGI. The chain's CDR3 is CASSYEDNTEAFF. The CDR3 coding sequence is TGTGCCAGCAGTTACGAGGATAACACTGAAGCTTTCTTT.

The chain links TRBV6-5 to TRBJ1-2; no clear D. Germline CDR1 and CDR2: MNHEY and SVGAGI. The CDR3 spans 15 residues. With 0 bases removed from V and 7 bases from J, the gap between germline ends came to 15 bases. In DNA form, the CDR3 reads TGTGCCAGCAGTTACTCGACGGGCAGGCCCTCTGGCTACACCTTC. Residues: CASSYSTGRPSGYTF.

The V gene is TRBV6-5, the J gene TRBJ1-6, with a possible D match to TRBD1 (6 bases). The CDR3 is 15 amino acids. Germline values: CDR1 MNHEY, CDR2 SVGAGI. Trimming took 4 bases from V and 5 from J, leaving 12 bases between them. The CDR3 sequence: CASSFSDRHNSPLHF. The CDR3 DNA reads TGTGCCAGCAGTTTCTCGGACAGACATAATTCACCCCTCCACTTT.

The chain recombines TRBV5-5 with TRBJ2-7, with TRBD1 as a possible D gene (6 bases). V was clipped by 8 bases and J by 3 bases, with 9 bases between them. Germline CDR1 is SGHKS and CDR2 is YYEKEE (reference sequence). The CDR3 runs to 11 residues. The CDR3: CASTGYYEQYF. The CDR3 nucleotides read TGTGCCAGTACAGGGTACTACGAGCAGTACTTC.

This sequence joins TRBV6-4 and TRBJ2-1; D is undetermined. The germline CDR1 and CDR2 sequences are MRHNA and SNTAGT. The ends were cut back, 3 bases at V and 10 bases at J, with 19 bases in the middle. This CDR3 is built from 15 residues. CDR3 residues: CASSDQPLGQREQFF. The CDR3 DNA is TGTGCCAGCAGTGATCAACCCTTAGGGCAGAGAGAGCAGTTCTTC.

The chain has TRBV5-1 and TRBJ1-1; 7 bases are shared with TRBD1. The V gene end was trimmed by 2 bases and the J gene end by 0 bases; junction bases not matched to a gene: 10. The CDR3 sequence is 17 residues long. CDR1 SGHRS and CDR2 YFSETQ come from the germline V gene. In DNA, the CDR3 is TGCGCCAGCAGCTTAGGGGGCTCAGGAACGATGAACACTGAAGCTTTCTTT. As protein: CASSLGGSGTMNTEAFF.

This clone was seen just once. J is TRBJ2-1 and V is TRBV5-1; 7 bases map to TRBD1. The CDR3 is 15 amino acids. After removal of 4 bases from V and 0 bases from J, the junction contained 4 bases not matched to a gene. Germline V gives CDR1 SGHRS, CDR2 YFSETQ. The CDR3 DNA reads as TGCGCCAGCAGCCCGGGGACAGACTCCTACAATGAGCAGTTCTTC. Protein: CASSPGTDSYNEQFF. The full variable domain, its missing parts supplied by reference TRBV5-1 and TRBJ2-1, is KAGVTQTPRYLIKTRGQQVTLSCSPISGHRSVSWYQQTPGQGLQFLFEYFSETQRNKGNFPGRFSGRQFSNSRSEMNVSTLELGDSALYLCASSPGTDSYNEQFFGPGTRLTVL.

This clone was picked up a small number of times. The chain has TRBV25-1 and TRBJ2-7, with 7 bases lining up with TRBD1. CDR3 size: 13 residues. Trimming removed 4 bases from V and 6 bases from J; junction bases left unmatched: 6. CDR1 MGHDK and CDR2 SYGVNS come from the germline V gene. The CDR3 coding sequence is TGTGCCAGCAGTGGGCAGGGGGAAGTCGAGCAGTACTTC. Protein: CASSGQGEVEQYF.

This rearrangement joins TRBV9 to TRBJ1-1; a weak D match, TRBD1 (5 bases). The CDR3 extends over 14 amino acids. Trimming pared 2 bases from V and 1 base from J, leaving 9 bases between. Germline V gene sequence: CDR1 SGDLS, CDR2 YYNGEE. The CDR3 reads CASSVVRGNTEAFF. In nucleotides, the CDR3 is TGTGCCAGCAGCGTTGTTAGGGGGAACACTGAAGCTTTCTTT.

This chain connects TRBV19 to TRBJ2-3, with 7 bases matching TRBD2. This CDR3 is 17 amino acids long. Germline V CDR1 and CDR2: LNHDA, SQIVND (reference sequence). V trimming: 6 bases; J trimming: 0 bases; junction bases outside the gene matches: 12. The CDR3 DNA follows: TGTGCCAGTAGCGGACTCGGCGGGGGACCTAGCACAGATACGCAGTATTTT. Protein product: CASSGLGGGPSTDTQYF. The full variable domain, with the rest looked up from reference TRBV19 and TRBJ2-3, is DGGITQSPKYLFRKEGQNVTLSCEQNLNHDAMYWYRQDPGQGLRLIYYSQIVNDFQKGDIAEGYSVSREKKESFPLTVTSAQKNPTAFYLCASSGLGGGPSTDTQYFGPGTRLTVL.

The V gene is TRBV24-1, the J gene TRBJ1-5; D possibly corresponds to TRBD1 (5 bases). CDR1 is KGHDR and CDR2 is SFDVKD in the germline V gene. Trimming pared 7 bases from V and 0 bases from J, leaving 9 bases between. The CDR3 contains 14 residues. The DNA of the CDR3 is TGTGCCACCAGCCGGGACGGTAGCAATCAGCCCCAGCATTTT. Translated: CATSRDGSNQPQHF.

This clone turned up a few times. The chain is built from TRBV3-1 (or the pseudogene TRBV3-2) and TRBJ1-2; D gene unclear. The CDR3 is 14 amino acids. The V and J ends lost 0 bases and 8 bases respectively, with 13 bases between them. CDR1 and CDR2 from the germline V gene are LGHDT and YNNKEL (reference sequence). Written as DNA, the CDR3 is TGTGCCAGCAGCCAAGATCCCAGGAACCGAGGCTACACCTTC. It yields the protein CASSQDPRNRGYTF.

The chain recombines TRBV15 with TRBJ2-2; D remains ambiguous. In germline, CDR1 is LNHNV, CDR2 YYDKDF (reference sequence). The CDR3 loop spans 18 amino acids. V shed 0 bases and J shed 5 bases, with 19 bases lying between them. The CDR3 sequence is CATSRDGDFRTVTGELFF. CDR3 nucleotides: TGTGCCACCAGCAGAGATGGGGATTTCCGGACGGTGACCGGGGAGCTGTTTTTT.

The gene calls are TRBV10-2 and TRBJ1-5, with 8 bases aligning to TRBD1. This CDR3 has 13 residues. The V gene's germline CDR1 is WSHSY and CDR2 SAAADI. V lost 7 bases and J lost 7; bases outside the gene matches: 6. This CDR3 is CASKDRVGQPQHF. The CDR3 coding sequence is TGCGCCAGCAAGGACAGGGTCGGACAGCCCCAGCATTTT.

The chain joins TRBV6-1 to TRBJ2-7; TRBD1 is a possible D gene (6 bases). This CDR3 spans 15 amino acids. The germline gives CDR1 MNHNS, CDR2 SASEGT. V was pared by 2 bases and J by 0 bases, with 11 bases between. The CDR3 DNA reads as TGTGCCAGCAGTGAACAAGGGGGACACTCCTACGAGCAGTACTTC. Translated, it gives CASSEQGGHSYEQYF.

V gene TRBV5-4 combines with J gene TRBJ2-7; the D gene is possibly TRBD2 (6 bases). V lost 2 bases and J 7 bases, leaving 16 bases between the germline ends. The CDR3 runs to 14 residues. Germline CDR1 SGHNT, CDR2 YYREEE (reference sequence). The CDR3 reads CASSFEGGPGEQYF. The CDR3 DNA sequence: TGTGCCAGCAGCTTCGAGGGAGGCCCTGGGGAGCAGTACTTC.

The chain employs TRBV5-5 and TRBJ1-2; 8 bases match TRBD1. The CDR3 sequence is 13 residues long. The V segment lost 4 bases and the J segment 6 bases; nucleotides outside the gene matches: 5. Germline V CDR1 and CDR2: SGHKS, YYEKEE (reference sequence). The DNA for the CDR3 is TGTGCCAGCAGCCAGGACAGGGTAGATGGCTACACCTTC. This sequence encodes CASSQDRVDGYTF.

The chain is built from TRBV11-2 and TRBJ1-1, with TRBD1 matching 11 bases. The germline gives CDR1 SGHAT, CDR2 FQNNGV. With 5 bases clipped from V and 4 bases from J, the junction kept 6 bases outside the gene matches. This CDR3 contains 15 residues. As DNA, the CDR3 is TGTGCCAGCAGCGCCGGGACAGGGGGGATCACTGAAGCTTTCTTT. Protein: CASSAGTGGITEAFF.

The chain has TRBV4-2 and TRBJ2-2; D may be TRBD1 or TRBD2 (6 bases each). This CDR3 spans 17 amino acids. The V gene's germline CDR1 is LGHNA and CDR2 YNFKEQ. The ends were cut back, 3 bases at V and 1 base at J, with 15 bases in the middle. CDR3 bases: TGTGCCAGCAGCCAGAACGTAGGAGGGGGGAACACCGGGGAGCTGTTTTTT. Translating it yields CASSQNVGGGNTGELFF.

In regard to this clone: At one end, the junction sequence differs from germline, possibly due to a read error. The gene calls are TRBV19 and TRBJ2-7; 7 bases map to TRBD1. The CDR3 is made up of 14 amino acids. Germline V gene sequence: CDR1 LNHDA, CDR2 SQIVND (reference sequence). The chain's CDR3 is CASSVDRAMDEQYF. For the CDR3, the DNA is TGTGCCAGTAGTGTAGACAGGGCCATGGACGAGCAGTACTTC.

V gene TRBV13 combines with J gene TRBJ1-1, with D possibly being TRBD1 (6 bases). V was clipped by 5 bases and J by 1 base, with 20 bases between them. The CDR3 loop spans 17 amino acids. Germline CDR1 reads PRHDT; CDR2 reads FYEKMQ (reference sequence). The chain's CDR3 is CASSPTRAGGANTEAFF. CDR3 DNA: TGTGCCAGCAGCCCAACCCGAGCCGGGGGCGCGAACACTGAAGCTTTCTTT. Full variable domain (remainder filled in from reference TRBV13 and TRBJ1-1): AAGVIQSPRHLIKEKRETATLKCYPIPRHDTVYWYQQGPGQDPQFLISFYEKMQSDKGSIPDRFSAQQFSDYHSELNMSSLELGDSALYFCASSPTRAGGANTEAFFGQGTRLTVV.

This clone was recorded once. CDR3: CASSRGTGEPQPQHF. The CDR3 DNA is TGTGCCAGCAGCCGAGGGACAGGGGAACCTCAGCCCCAGCATTTT. The chain has TRBV3-1 (or the pseudogene TRBV3-2) and TRBJ1-5; 10 bases agree with TRBD1. Germline-derived CDR1 and CDR2 are LGHDT and YNNKEL (reference sequence). This CDR3 is built from 15 residues. V shed 4 bases and J 6 bases; nucleotides not matched to a gene: 6.

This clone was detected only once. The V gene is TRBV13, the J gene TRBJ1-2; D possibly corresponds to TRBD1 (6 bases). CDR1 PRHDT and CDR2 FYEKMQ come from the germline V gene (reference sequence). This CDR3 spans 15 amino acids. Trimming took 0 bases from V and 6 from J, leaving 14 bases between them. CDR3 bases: TGTGCCAGCAGCTTAGGCGCAGGGGATGTTCATGGCTACACCTTC. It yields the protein CASSLGAGDVHGYTF.